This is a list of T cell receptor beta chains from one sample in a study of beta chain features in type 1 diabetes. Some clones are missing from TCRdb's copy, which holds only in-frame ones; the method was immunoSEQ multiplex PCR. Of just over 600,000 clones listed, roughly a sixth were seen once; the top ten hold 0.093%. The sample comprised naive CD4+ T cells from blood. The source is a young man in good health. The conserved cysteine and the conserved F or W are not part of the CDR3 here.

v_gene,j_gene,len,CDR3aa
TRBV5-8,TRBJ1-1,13,ASSQDDRANTEAF
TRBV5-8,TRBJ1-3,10,ASSREGNTIY
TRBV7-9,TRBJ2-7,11,ASSLDGSVEQY
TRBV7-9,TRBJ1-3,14,ASSLVRSLTGNTIY
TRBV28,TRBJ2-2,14,ATHLGQGRRGGELF
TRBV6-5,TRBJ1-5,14,ASSYAWTLGGQPQH
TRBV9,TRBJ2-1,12,ASSFSEVSHEQF
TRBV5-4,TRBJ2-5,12,ASSGRAGQETQY
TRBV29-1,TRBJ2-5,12,SVGGRVYQETQY
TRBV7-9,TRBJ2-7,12,ASSAHQQAYEQY
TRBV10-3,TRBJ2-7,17,AISETSGTSDSYSYEQY
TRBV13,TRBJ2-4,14,ASSQTSGTSKNIQY
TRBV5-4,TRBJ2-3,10,ASSHRSDTQY
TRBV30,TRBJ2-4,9,AWSVMDIQY
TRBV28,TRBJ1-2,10,VVGVPLYGYT
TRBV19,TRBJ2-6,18,ASTIPTGTGVSSGANVLT
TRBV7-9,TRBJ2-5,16,ASRPRTSPGQGQETQY
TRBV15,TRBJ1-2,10,ATTQGTYGYT
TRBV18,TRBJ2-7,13,ASSRATGGSYEQY
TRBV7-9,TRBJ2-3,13,ASRRTSGATDTQY
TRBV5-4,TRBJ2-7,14,ASSLALLAGFDEQY
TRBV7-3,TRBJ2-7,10,ASRSTGDEQY
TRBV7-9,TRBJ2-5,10,ASSPVRETQY
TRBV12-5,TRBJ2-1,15,ASGFVPWGQGTPEQF
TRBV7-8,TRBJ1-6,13,ASSKPGSRNSPLH
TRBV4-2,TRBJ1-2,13,ASSPSQGVTYGYT
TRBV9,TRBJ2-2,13,ASSVEGTRTGELF
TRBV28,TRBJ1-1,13,ASRGAETGFGEAF
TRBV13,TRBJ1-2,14,ASSSTGVPLNYGYT
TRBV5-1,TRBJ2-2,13,ASRQGQGNTGELF
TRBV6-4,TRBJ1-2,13,ASSATGDVNYGYT
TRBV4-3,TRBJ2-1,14,ASSRYSGSSYNEQF
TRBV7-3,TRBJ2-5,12,ASSSSTGQGTQY
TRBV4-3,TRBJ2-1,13,ASSKYGVGFNEQF
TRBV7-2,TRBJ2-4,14,ASSSVPGQGFGIQY